Listed here are 19 T cell receptor beta chains from one sample, sequenced in a study of T cell changes during pregnancy in multiple sclerosis. Repertoires were generated with immunoSEQ multiplex PCR, while TCRdb's copy carries only in-frame clones and drops some. The sample contains some 28,000 clones, roughly nine tenths of which appear only once. The sample consisted of CD8+ T cells from peripheral blood mononuclear cells, taken before pregnancy. The receptors derive from a female donor with multiple sclerosis, enrolled in a pregnancy study.

The chain couples TRBV6-1 to TRBJ1-2; the D is unclear. Germline CDR1 MNHNS, CDR2 SASEGT. This CDR3 spans 15 amino acids. Trimming left V 2 bases short and J 4 bases short, with 14 bases between. For the CDR3, the DNA is TGTGCCAGCAGTGAATTCGTGGGAGCAATCTATGGCTACACCTTC. Its translation is CASSEFVGAIYGYTF.

The genes are TRBV9 and TRBJ2-7; tentative D call: TRBD2 (6 bases). CDR3 length equals 13 residues. Germline V gene data show CDR1 as SGDLS and CDR2 as YYNGEE. V was clipped by 3 bases and J by 5 bases, with 12 bases between them. For the CDR3, the DNA is TGTGCCAGCAGCGATGGCGGGGAGGACGAGCAGTACTTC. Protein: CASSDGGEDEQYF.

A single count supports this clone. The chain recombines TRBV7-2 with TRBJ2-3; a weak D match, TRBD2 (7 bases). V was pared by 5 bases and J by 8 bases, with 17 bases between. Per germline, CDR1 SGHTA and CDR2 FQGNSA. The CDR3 totals 14 residues. The CDR3 reads CASSEAGGTSTQYF. The CDR3 nucleotides are TGTGCCAGCAGCGAAGCCGGGGGGACAAGTACGCAGTATTTT.

The sample holds one count of this clone. The chain recombines TRBV6-6 with TRBJ1-2; 9 nucleotides match TRBD1. Germline V gene data show CDR1 as MNHNY and CDR2 as SVGAGI (reference sequence). The CDR3 totals 14 residues. Germline trimming cut 5 bases from V and 6 bases from J; bases unmatched to any gene: 7. For the CDR3, the DNA is TGTGCCAGCAGTCACAGGGGGCGCGGAGATGGCTACACCTTC. Encoded protein: CASSHRGRGDGYTF.

The rearrangement links TRBV2 to TRBJ1-2; D call uncertain. This CDR3 is built from 10 residues. Germline-derived CDR1 and CDR2 are SNHLY and FYNNEI. The V gene lost 3 bases and the J gene lost 11 bases, with 7 bases spanning the gap. The CDR3 reads CASSDGEYTF. The CDR3 bases are TGTGCCAGCAGTGACGGGGAGTACACCTTC.

The rearrangement joins TRBV5-1 to TRBJ1-4; maybe TRBD1 (6 bases). This CDR3 comprises 12 residues. Trimming took 5 bases from V and 10 from J, leaving 12 bases between them. CDR1 SGHRS and CDR2 YFSETQ come from the germline V gene. CDR3 DNA sequence: TGCGCCAGCAGGGGGGGGGCCGGAAAACTGTTTTTT. Translation gives CASRGGAGKLFF.

This chain connects TRBV27 to TRBJ1-2, with D maybe TRBD1 (5 bases). V was cut by 5 bases and J by 7 bases, with 14 bases left in between. Germline V gives CDR1 MNHEY, CDR2 SMNVEV (reference sequence). The CDR3 has 13 residues. CDR3 in amino acids: CASSASQVRGYTF. CDR3 coding DNA: TGTGCCAGCAGTGCCTCACAGGTCCGTGGCTACACCTTC.

The genes are TRBV10-2 and TRBJ1-4; D is possibly TRBD1 (6 bases). The germline gives CDR1 WSHSY, CDR2 SAAADI. The CDR3 covers 14 residues. Trimming took 9 bases from V and 5 from J, leaving 16 bases between them. In nucleotides, the CDR3 is TGCGCCAGTGGGGGGGGGCTGTCGAATGAAAAACTGTTTTTT. It yields the protein CASGGGLSNEKLFF.

J is TRBJ1-2 and V is TRBV29-1, with D possibly being TRBD1 (5 bases). The germline V gene encodes CDR1 SQVTM and CDR2 ANQGSEA. V was shortened by 1 base and J by 4 bases, with 13 bases between the two germline ends. This CDR3 is 14 amino acids long. The CDR3 is CSVEALGGLYGYTF. The CDR3, as DNA: TGCAGCGTTGAAGCCCTCGGGGGACTCTATGGCTACACCTTC.

This chain connects TRBV2 to TRBJ2-3, with 9 nucleotides matching TRBD2. CDR1 is SNHLY and CDR2 is FYNNEI in the germline V gene. The CDR3 extends over 16 amino acids. V shed 6 bases, J shed 3 bases, and the junction held 10 bases outside the gene matches. DNA for the CDR3: TGTGCCAGCAGGCCGATCTTAGCGGGGGTGACAGATACGCAGTATTTT. This sequence encodes CASRPILAGVTDTQYF.

This clone was seen a handful of times. V gene TRBV7-6 combines with J gene TRBJ1-3, with D perhaps TRBD1 (5 bases). Germline CDR1 is SGHVS and CDR2 is FNYEAQ. With 4 bases removed from V and 1 base from J, the gap between germline ends came to 14 bases. The CDR3 spans 16 residues. The CDR3 DNA reads TGTGCCAGCAGCTCCCGTAAGGGGTCTTCTGGAAACACCATATATTTT. The encoded protein is CASSSRKGSSGNTIYF.

This chain's CDR3 is CASSPSGGYNQPQHF. The CDR3 DNA reads as TGTGCCAGTAGTCCCAGTGGAGGTTATAATCAGCCCCAGCATTTT. The chain joins TRBV19 to TRBJ1-5; no definite D call. In germline, CDR1 is LNHDA, CDR2 SQIVND (reference sequence). The length of the CDR3 is 15 residues. With 5 bases removed from V and 4 bases from J, the gap between germline ends came to 15 bases.

This clone showed up just once. This sequence joins TRBV9 and TRBJ2-2; TRBD2 might be the D (5 bases). Trimming stripped 2 bases from V and 6 bases from J, with 8 bases between. Germline V lookup: CDR1 SGDLS, CDR2 YYNGEE. This CDR3 comprises 13 residues. CDR3 nucleotide sequence: TGTGCCAGCAGCGTTACGGGGTCCGGGGAGCTGTTTTTT. Translated: CASSVTGSGELFF.

This chain connects TRBV7-9 to TRBJ1-2, with 8 bases lining up with TRBD1. CDR3 length equals 15 residues. CDR1 is SEHNR, CDR2 FQNEAQ, per germline (reference sequence). Trimming cost V 3 bases and J 0 bases; bases outside gene matches: 3. Here the CDR3 reads CASSLWTGSNYGYTF. The CDR3 nucleotides are TGTGCCAGCAGCTTGTGGACAGGGTCTAACTATGGCTACACCTTC.

The chain employs TRBV10-3 and TRBJ1-5; tentative D call: TRBD1 (6 bases). This CDR3 spans 16 amino acids. From germline, CDR1 is ENHRY and CDR2 SYGVKD. Trimming took 1 base from V and 1 from J, leaving 11 bases between them. CDR3 protein: CAISEFGGGSNQPQHF. The DNA of the CDR3 is TGTGCCATCAGTGAGTTTGGGGGCGGGAGCAATCAGCCCCAGCATTTT.

The V and J genes are TRBV27 and TRBJ1-5; 11 bases are shared with TRBD1. Germline trimming cut 5 bases from V and 4 bases from J; bases unmatched to any gene: 7. This CDR3 is built from 16 residues. Germline V gene data show CDR1 as MNHEY and CDR2 as SMNVEV (reference sequence). In nucleotides, the CDR3 is TGTGCCAGCAGTCTACTAGGACAGGGGGCTAATCAGCCCCAGCATTTT. This gives the protein CASSLLGQGANQPQHF.

The V gene is TRBV15, the J gene TRBJ1-4; D is perhaps TRBD1 (6 bases). The germline V gene has CDR1 LNHNV and CDR2 YYDKDF (reference sequence). This CDR3 is built from 16 residues. Trimming took off 3 bases at V and 4 bases at J, with 15 bases between the two ends. The CDR3 sequence is CATSRGSEGVNEKLFF. Here the CDR3 DNA reads TGTGCCACCAGCAGGGGATCAGAGGGGGTTAATGAAAAACTGTTTTTT.

This clone appeared once. This chain connects TRBV4-3 to TRBJ1-3; D may be TRBD1 (5 bases). This CDR3 has 15 amino acids. V shed 1 base and J shed 4 bases, with 11 bases lying between them. Germline loops: CDR1 LGHNA, CDR2 YSLEER. CDR3 DNA: TGCGCCAGCAGCCAAGGTGAAGGGGTAGGAAACACCATATATTTT. It codes for CASSQGEGVGNTIYF.

The rearrangement uses TRBV6-5 and TRBJ1-5; no clear D gene. The CDR3 runs to 16 residues. Germline CDR1 and CDR2: MNHEY and SVGAGI. V was cut by 0 bases and J by 9 bases, with 18 bases left in between. In DNA form, the CDR3 reads TGTGCCAGCAGTTACTCGATAACGGCCCGAGGCGCGCCCCAGCATTTT. This sequence encodes CASSYSITARGAPQHF.